These T cell receptor beta chains were read from a single sample in a study of response to subunit inactivated influenza vaccine. TCRdb fed the RT-PCR reads into MiXCR, producing one record per CDR3 protein. The sample carries fewer than 800,000 distinct CDR3 sequences, 15% to 18% recorded once. Specimen: PBMCs from blood, collected 11 to 12 days after vaccination. The receptors were sampled from a man aged 45 to 65 who received an inactivated influenza vaccine. Both conserved end residues are part of each CDR3. D genes are given only for firm matches. Clone size is stated in some rows and not others, as once, few, many or a class when expanded.

CDR3aa	CDR3nt	abundance	d_gene	v_gene	j_gene	len
CASSLGAVLGLGNTIYF	TGTGCCAGCAGTTTAGGGGCGGTTCTTGGCCTCGGAAACACCATATATTTT	many	.	TRBV12-3/TRBV12-4	TRBJ1-3	17
CASSINSVGTDTQYF	TGTGCCAGCAGTATCAATAGCGTGGGCACAGATACGCAGTATTTT	few	.	TRBV25-1	TRBJ2-3	15
CSASRPRTGPYEQYF	TGCAGTGCTAGCCGACCCCGGACCGGCCCCTACGAGCAGTACTTC	.	.	TRBV20-1	TRBJ2-7	15
CASSQDSAGAVIQYF	TGCGCCAGCAGCCAAGATTCGGCGGGGGCCGTCATTCAGTACTTC	.	.	TRBV4-3	TRBJ2-4	15
CSARGFVGGNNQPQHF	TGCAGTGCTAGAGGGTTTGTAGGGGGTAACAATCAGCCCCAGCATTTT	.	.	TRBV20-1	TRBJ1-5	16
CASRTGGLAADTQYF	TGTGCCAGCAGGACTGGGGGACTAGCGGCAGATACGCAGTATTTT	.	TRBD2	TRBV12-3/TRBV12-4	TRBJ2-3	15
CATRGLEETQYF	TGCGCCACCAGAGGCCTGGAAGAGACCCAGTACTTC	.	.	TRBV5-1	TRBJ2-5	12
CASSLSGLQGTGELFF	TGTGCTAGCAGCTTATCGGGTTTGCAGGGCACCGGGGAGCTGTTTTTT	few	.	TRBV7-7	TRBJ2-2	16
CASNRGPVTEAFF	TGTGCCAGCAACAGGGGGCCGGTCACTGAAGCTTTCTTT	few	TRBD1	TRBV6-2/TRBV6-3	TRBJ1-1	13
CATSRSGTADNEQYF	TGTGCCACCAGCAGATCCGGGACAGCGGACAACGAGCAGTACTTC	.	TRBD1	TRBV15	TRBJ2-7	15
CASSFWRGQETQYF	TGTGCCAGCAGCTTCTGGAGGGGCCAAGAGACCCAGTACTTC	few	.	TRBV7-2	TRBJ2-5	14
CASSLGTGVYEQYF	TGTGCCAGCAGCTTAGGTACAGGGGTCTACGAGCAGTACTTC	many	TRBD1	TRBV5-1	TRBJ2-7	14
CASRTRVGPTGELFF	TGTGCCAGCAGAACAAGGGTCGGCCCCACCGGGGAGCTGTTTTTT	.	.	TRBV7-9	TRBJ2-2	15
CASRKRVLGYNEQFF	TGTGCCAGCAGGAAGCGAGTGCTGGGGTACAATGAGCAGTTCTTC	.	.	TRBV6-1	TRBJ2-1	15
CASSIPTGGAEAFF	TGTGCCAGCAGCATCCCGACAGGGGGTGCAGAAGCTTTCTTT	few	TRBD1	TRBV13	TRBJ1-1	14
CASSPVSPGRTQYF	TGTGCCAGCAGTCCAGTGAGTCCCGGGAGGACCCAGTACTTC	.	.	TRBV6-2/TRBV6-3	TRBJ2-5	14
CSAIPEMGGNEKLFF	TGCAGTGCTATTCCGGAGATGGGCGGTAATGAAAAACTGTTTTTT	.	.	TRBV20-1	TRBJ1-4	15
CAISPRLLCNEQFF	TGTGCCATCAGCCCCCGGCTCCTCTGCAATGAGCAGTTCTTC	.	.	TRBV4-1	TRBJ2-1	14
CASSPRTGTSGANVLTF	TGTGCCAGCAGCCCCCGGACAGGCACCTCTGGGGCCAACGTCCTGACTTTC	.	TRBD1	TRBV12-3/TRBV12-4	TRBJ2-6	17
CASSLNQNEKLFF	TGTGCCAGCAGTTTAAACCAAAATGAAAAACTGTTTTTT	few	.	TRBV12-3/TRBV12-4	TRBJ1-4	13
CASSQVWQETQYF	TGTGCCAGCAGCCAAGTATGGCAAGAGACCCAGTACTTC	.	.	TRBV3-1	TRBJ2-5	13
CSAKGWDYTGELFF	TGCAGTGCTAAGGGATGGGATTACACCGGGGAGCTGTTTTTT	many	.	TRBV20-1	TRBJ2-2	14
CASSLRAGGGDEQFF	TGTGCCAGCAGCTTAAGGGCGGGAGGAGGCGATGAGCAGTTCTTC	.	TRBD2	TRBV7-8	TRBJ2-1	15
CASSLTAGELFF	TGTGCCAGCAGTTTGACCGCCGGGGAGCTGTTTTTT	many	.	TRBV12-3/TRBV12-4	TRBJ2-2	12
CASSQGTPNYGYTF	TGCGCCAGCAGCCAGGGGACACCAAACTATGGCTACACCTTC	.	.	TRBV10-2	TRBJ1-2	14
CASSWAQRGETQYF	TGTGCCAGCAGCTGGGCACAGCGGGGAGAGACCCAGTACTTC	.	TRBD2	TRBV5-5	TRBJ2-5	14
CSVEDISGIDRTNYGYTF	TGCAGCGTTGAAGATATATCGGGTATCGACAGGACCAACTATGGCTACACCTTC	.	.	TRBV29-1	TRBJ1-2	18
CATSGTDRVSGYGYTF	TGTGCCACCAGCGGGACGGACAGGGTTTCAGGCTATGGCTACACCTTC	.	TRBD1	TRBV15	TRBJ1-2	16
CAWSGERGLPFYNEQFF	TGTGCCTGGAGTGGGGAGCGGGGTCTCCCCTTTTACAATGAGCAGTTCTTC	.	TRBD2	TRBV30	TRBJ2-1	17
CATSRVGTATYNEQFF	TGTGCCACCAGCAGAGTTGGGACCGCGACCTACAATGAGCAGTTCTTC	.	.	TRBV15	TRBJ2-1	16
CASSLRRDNTGELFF	TGTGCCAGCAGTTTGAGGCGGGACAACACCGGGGAGCTGTTTTTT	.	.	TRBV28	TRBJ2-2	15
CASSSGTSGLGEQFF	TGTGCCAGCAGTTCCGGGACTAGCGGCCTAGGTGAGCAGTTCTTC	.	TRBD2	TRBV12-3/TRBV12-4	TRBJ2-1	15
CASSFPGGGYNSPLHF	TGTGCCAGCAGCTTCCCCGGTGGGGGATATAATTCACCCCTCCACTTT	few	.	TRBV7-2	TRBJ1-6	16
CASSQGGYEQFF	TGTGCCAGCAGCCAAGGGGGCTATGAGCAGTTCTTC	few	.	TRBV3-1	TRBJ2-1	12
CASSLGVTSSGNTIYF	TGTGCCAGCAGTTTAGGTGTCACTAGCTCTGGAAACACCATATATTTT	few	.	TRBV12-3/TRBV12-4	TRBJ1-3	16
CASSNTGVYGYTF	TGTGCCAGCAGTAACACAGGAGTCTATGGCTACACCTTC	.	.	TRBV6-5	TRBJ1-2	13
CAITGGAANTGELFF	TGTGCCATCACAGGCGGGGCCGCGAACACCGGGGAGCTGTTTTTT	.	.	TRBV10-3	TRBJ2-2	15
CASSLRRWGDEAFF	TGTGCCAGCAGCTTAAGGCGGTGGGGGGATGAAGCTTTCTTT	.	.	TRBV7-2	TRBJ1-1	14
CASSYSRSASYEQYF	TGTGCCAGCAGTTACTCGAGAAGTGCGTCCTACGAGCAGTACTTC	.	.	TRBV6-5	TRBJ2-7	15
CASSRGLETDTQYF	TGTGCCAGCAGCCGGGGACTGGAAACAGATACGCAGTATTTT	.	.	TRBV3-1	TRBJ2-3	14
CASSSGGPDSQQYF	TGCGCCAGCAGCTCAGGGGGGCCCGACTCCCAGCAGTACTTC	many	.	TRBV5-1	TRBJ2-7	14
CASSPRSGGSDTQYF	TGTGCCAGCAGCCCCAGGAGCGGGGGGTCCGATACGCAGTATTTT	few	TRBD2	TRBV12-3/TRBV12-4	TRBJ2-3	15
CASSLAGTANEKLFF	TGCGCCAGCAGCTTGGCCGGGACAGCGAATGAAAAACTGTTTTTT	.	TRBD1	TRBV5-1	TRBJ1-4	15
CASSLQGGRGGELFF	TGTGCCAGCAGCTTACAAGGCGGGAGGGGCGGGGAGCTGTTTTTT	few	TRBD2	TRBV7-2	TRBJ2-2	15
CATSRPGTGANEQFF	TGTGCCACCAGCCGTCCCGGGACAGGGGCCAATGAGCAGTTCTTC	few	TRBD1	TRBV24-1	TRBJ2-1	15
CASSPFTANTEAFF	TGCGCCAGCAGCCCCTTTACAGCGAACACTGAAGCTTTCTTT	.	.	TRBV5-1	TRBJ1-1	14
CSVGRAQETQYF	TGCAGCGTTGGCAGAGCACAAGAGACCCAGTACTTC	few	.	TRBV29-1	TRBJ2-5	12
CASSLVEAGGPENEQFF	TGTGCCAGCAGCTTGGTCGAAGCGGGAGGGCCGGAGAATGAGCAGTTCTTC	few	TRBD2	TRBV5-6	TRBJ2-1	17
CASSHSGTPGETQYF	TGTGCCAGCAGCCATTCCGGGACGCCGGGGGAGACCCAGTACTTC	.	.	TRBV7-9	TRBJ2-5	15
CASSSDAYNEQFF	TGTGCCAGCAGCTCGGACGCCTACAATGAGCAGTTCTTC	.	.	TRBV7-9	TRBJ2-1	13
CASSSQGPFATDTQYF	TGTGCCAGCAGCTCACAGGGCCCGTTTGCCACAGATACGCAGTATTTT	.	.	TRBV5-5	TRBJ2-3	16
CASSPHPTDTQYF	TGCGCCAGCAGCCCCCACCCCACAGATACGCAGTATTTT	.	.	TRBV5-1	TRBJ2-3	13
CASFLIVGQYQITQYF	TGTGCCAGCTTTCTGATTGTGGGACAGTACCAGATAACGCAGTATTTT	.	TRBD1	TRBV7-9	TRBJ2-3	16